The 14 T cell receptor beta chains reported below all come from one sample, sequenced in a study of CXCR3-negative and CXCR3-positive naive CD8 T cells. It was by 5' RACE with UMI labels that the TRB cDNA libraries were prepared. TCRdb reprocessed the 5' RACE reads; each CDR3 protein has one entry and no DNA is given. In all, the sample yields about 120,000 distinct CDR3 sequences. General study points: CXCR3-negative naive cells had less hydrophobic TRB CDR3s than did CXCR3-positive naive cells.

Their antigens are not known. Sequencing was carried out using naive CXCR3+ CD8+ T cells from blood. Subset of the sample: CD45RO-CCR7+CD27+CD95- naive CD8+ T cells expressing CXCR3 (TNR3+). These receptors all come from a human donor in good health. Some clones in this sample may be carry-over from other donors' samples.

The chain's CDR3 is CASSSTRIDTQYF. The chain uses TRBV7-3 and TRBJ2-3. Germline V lookup: CDR1 SGHTA, CDR2 FQGTGA. The CDR3 is 13 amino acids.

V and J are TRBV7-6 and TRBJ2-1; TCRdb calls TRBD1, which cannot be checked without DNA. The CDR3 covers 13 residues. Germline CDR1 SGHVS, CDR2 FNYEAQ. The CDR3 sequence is CASSAGTGDDPFF.

The CDR3: CASSIDSVETQYF. The chain has TRBV5-1 and TRBJ2-5; the D gene TCRdb calls, TRBD1, cannot be checked with no DNA. Germline loops: CDR1 SGHRS, CDR2 YFSETQ. This CDR3 has 13 residues. Drawing the rest from reference TRBV5-1 and TRBJ2-5, the complete variable domain is KAGVTQTPRYLIKTRGQQVTLSCSPISGHRSVSWYQQTPGQGLQFLFEYFSETQRNKGNFPGRFSGRQFSNSRSEMNVSTLELGDSALYLCASSIDSVETQYFGPGTRLLVL.

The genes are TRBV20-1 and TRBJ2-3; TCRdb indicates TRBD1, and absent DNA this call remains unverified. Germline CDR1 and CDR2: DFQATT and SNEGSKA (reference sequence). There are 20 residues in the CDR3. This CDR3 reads CSASSGGAEGIRVPTDTQYF.

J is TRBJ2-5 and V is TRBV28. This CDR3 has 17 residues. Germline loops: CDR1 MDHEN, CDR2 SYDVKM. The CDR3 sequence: CASSQPRPSGYQETQYF.

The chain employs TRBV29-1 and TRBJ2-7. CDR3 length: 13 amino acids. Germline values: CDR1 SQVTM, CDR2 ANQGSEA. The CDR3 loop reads CSVVWYGSYEQYF.

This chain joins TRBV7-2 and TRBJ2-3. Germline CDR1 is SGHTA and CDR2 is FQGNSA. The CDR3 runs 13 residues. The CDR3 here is CASSTEVGDTQYF.

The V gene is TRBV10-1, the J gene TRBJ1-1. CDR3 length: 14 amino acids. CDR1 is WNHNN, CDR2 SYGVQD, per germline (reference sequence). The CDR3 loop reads CASSEGVVDTEAFF.

CDR3 protein: CAWSVRDHLNSPLHF. The rearrangement uses TRBV30 and TRBJ1-6. This CDR3 region has 15 residues. Per germline, CDR1 GTSNPN and CDR2 SVGIG (reference sequence).

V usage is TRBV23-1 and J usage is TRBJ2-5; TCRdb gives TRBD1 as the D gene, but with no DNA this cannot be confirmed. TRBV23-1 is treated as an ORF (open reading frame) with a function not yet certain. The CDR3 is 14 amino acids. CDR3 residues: CASRQQGRKETQYF.

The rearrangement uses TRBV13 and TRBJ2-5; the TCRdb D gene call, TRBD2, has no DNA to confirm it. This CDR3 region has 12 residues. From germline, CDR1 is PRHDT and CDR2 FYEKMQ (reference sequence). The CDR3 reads CASSLERETQYF.

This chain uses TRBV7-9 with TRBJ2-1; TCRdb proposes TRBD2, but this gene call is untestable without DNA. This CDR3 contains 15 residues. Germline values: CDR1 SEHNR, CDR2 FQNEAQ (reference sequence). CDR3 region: CASDSTSASYNEQFF. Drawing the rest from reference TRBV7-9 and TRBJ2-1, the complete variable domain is DTGVSQNPRHKITKRGQNVTFRCDPISEHNRLYWYRQTLGQGPEFLTYFQNEAQLEKSRLLSDRFSAERPKGSFSTLEIQRTEQGDSAMYLCASDSTSASYNEQFFGPGTRLTVL.

This chain's CDR3 is CASREGWTEAFF. This chain uses TRBV12-3 or TRBV12-4 with TRBJ1-1. The CDR3 covers 12 residues.

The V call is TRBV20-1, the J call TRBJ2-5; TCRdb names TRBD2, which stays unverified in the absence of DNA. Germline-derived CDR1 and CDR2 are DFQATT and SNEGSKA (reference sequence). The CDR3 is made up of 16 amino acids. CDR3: CSARDSGGASPEDQYF.